This is a list of T cell receptor beta chains from one sample in a study of blood T cell repertoires in COVID-19. Profiled with immunoSEQ multiplex PCR; TCRdb holds only in-frame clones, not every one. The data show 85,000 to 110,000 clones, with roughly 85% seen just once and around 3.1% held by the top ten. The sample consisted of peripheral blood. Receptors were obtained from a man over 45 in a cohort sampled during active COVID-19. Each CDR3 is given with its conserved first and last residue. D genes are given only for firm matches. Clone size, where shown, is once, few, many, or a class for clones that have expanded.

j_call v_call d_call clone_size cdr3_nt cdr3_aa
TRBJ1-1 TRBV14 - few TGTGCCAGCAGCAAGACGCAGGGTAGGACTGAAGCTTTCTTT CASSKTQGRTEAFF
TRBJ2-1 TRBV2 TRBD2 - TGTGCCAGCAGTGAGAGACGGGGGGTAGGATTCGGGCAGTTCTTC CASSERRGVGFGQFF
TRBJ2-5 TRBV9 - - TGTGCCAGCAGCGTAGAGGCGGCGGGGGCGAGGGAGACCCAGTACTTC CASSVEAAGARETQYF
TRBJ2-1 TRBV11-2 - - TGTGCCAGCAGCTTAGTGGTAGGCGGTGCTGAGCAGTTCTTC CASSLVVGGAEQFF
TRBJ1-3 TRBV6-5 - - TGTGCCAGCAGTTCGGGAGTCGCCTCTGGAAACACCATATATTTT CASSSGVASGNTIYF
TRBJ2-1 TRBV5-6 - - TGTGCCAGCAGCTTGTTGCAGGGCAATGAGCAGTTCTTC CASSLLQGNEQFF
TRBJ1-5 TRBV27 TRBD1 - TGTGCCAGCCGTCTGGTGGGACAGAGCAATCAGCCCCAGCATTTT CASRLVGQSNQPQHF
TRBJ2-3 TRBV7-2 - - TGTGCCAGCAGCTTAGGGCCTCCGGGGGCAGATACGCAGTATTTT CASSLGPPGADTQYF
TRBJ2-1 TRBV10-3 TRBD1 - TGTGCCAGCTCCGGGACAGCAATCAACAATGAGCAGTTCTTC CASSGTAINNEQFF
TRBJ1-2 TRBV2 - - TGTGCCAGCAGTGAGTTTGTGACACTTTGGGGCTACACCTTC CASSEFVTLWGYTF
TRBJ1-2 TRBV5-6 - once TGTGCCAGCAGCTTCGTGGGGCAGGTCGTTAACTATGGCTACACCTTC CASSFVGQVVNYGYTF
TRBJ2-3 TRBV5-1 - - TGCGCCAGCAGCCGAGGGACTCCTTCTGGGCAGGGGGCGCAGTATTTT CASSRGTPSGQGAQYF
TRBJ2-2 TRBV5-1 - - TGCGCCAGCAGCTTGTTTGGTATTGCAGGGGTCCCCGCGAACACCGGGGAGCTGTTTTTT CASSLFGIAGVPANTGELFF
TRBJ1-1 TRBV9 - - TGTGCCAGCTCCGTGGAACCGGCAGGGCCGAACACTGAAGCTTTCTTT CASSVEPAGPNTEAFF
TRBJ1-3 TRBV5-1 TRBD1 - TGCGCCAGCAGCTTGGAAGGGACAGGGTTGGACACCATATATTTT CASSLEGTGLDTIYF